This section outlines one TCR beta chain sequence together with its context. No antigen is known for it. No base-level quality is on record; no much larger clone is a single base apart. Taken from cysteine to phenylalanine, the CDR3 has 13 residues. Just CDR3 DNA is preserved here, 39 bases in frame from base 1. Germline trimming: 4 bases from V, 5 bases from J; junction bases outside gene matches: 4. CDR1 and CDR2, per the germline V gene, are MNHEY and SVGAGI. The data were obtained in a study of Graves' ophthalmopathy and Graves' hyperthyroidism listed by TCRdb under 2018. In terms of the full investigation: Peripheral blood samples were taken at the time of initial diagnosis, before any treatment was given. The independent validation cohort included approximately 19 hyperthyroidism patients plus 17 patients who later progressed from hyperthyroidism to ophthalmopathy. In total, approximately 130 blood samples were TCR-sequenced: approximately 42 ophthalmopathy, roughly 80 hyperthyroidism and about 17 hyperthyroidism-to-ophthalmopathy patients. In several hyperthyroidism patients, the T-cell repertoires found in thyroid tissue were compared with those found in blood. A discovery set of 95 to 100 patients (approximately 42 ophthalmopathy, about 58 stable hyperthyroidism) was enrolled to explore V-J signatures distinguishing ophthalmopathy from hyperthyroidism. The 95 to 100 discovery patients were randomly divided into training and test sets at a 7:3 ratio. To tell Graves' ophthalmopathy apart from Graves' hyperthyroidism, and to predict which patients would progress to ophthalmopathy, the study relied on TCR beta repertoire signatures. Following sampling, methimazole starting at 30 mg daily was administered to hyperthyroidism patients, and high-dose intravenous methylprednisolone was administered to ophthalmopathy patients.

The ophthalmopathy patients had moderately to severely active disease, with a Clinical Activity Score of 3 or higher, a NOSPECS grade of 4 or higher, and a disease duration of less than 3 months. Anyone with other autoimmune diseases, uncontrolled infections, pregnancy or lactation was excluded from the study. Clinical symptoms, serum thyroxine, TRAb, thyroid ultrasound and orbital computed tomography formed the basis of the diagnosis. Using Ficoll-Paque density gradient centrifugation, PBMCs were isolated from 10 ml of fresh peripheral blood. Total RNA was extracted with Trizol reagent and quality-checked on an Agilent 2100 Bioanalyzer. Overall study results and their limits: The 13-signature model separated ophthalmopathy from stable hyperthyroidism with roughly 90% sensitivity and about 81% specificity in cross-validation, and 80%/75% in the test set. In validation, the model predicted ophthalmopathy progression with 70.59% sensitivity and approximately 75% specificity; about a dozen predicted patients were CT-confirmed with GO in a median of 6.5 months. No statistical method was used to predetermine the sample size, and group allocation was not hidden from the investigators. Most expanded thyroid clonotypes with a frequency above 0.001 also appeared in blood, which suggests that blood repertoires may reflect the immune response in the thyroid.

For repertoire sequencing, the TCR beta CDR3 regions were amplified from RNA transcripts. The first round of RT-PCR was done with HTBI primers and the Qiagen OneStep RT-PCR kit, and was followed by a second round of multiplex PCR, then size selection and purification. Libraries were sequenced paired-end with 100 bp reads on an Illumina HiSeq2000. In the original analysis: SOAPnuke was used to process the reads, removing any read that contained adapters or uncalled bases, had a mean Phred below 15, or lacked an exact match to the constant primer or identifier. COPE v1.2.5 was used to merge the high-quality paired reads. Each unique nucleotide sequence was defined as a clonotype, and clonotypes were aligned to IMGT TRB V, D and J references with MiTCR v1.1. Analysis was restricted to V-J combinations with a frequency above 0.0001, which covered 98% to 99.2% of repertoires. For each V-J combination, a TCR clonal expansion and chaos score was defined as the ratio of F50 clonal expansion to chaos observed in the TCRdist matrix. Welch's t-statistics and random forest were used to narrow the features down to 10 to 15 V-J combinations, which were then fed into a naive Bayes classifier. Thyroid-blood repertoire similarity was quantified with the Morisita-Horn index. TCRdb itself trimmed the public reads at Q25 with fastp, ran MiXCR and retained productive beta chains. Every distinct CDR3 protein forms one entry, paired with its most common genes and DNA. The V and J calls and clone size are TCRdb's, not the authors'. The sample table lists about 170,000 distinct CDR3 sequences, 30% to 45% of them with a count of one. Of the sample, roughly 5.8% is held by the ten largest clones.

The sequencing sample was made of peripheral blood. The sequence came from a woman between 40 and 50 years old with Graves' ophthalmopathy. Donor details come from another sample of the same person, matched by shared clones. This chain is built from TRBV6-5 and TRBJ2-7; 8 of the junction bases match TRBD1. The CDR3 in this case is CASSSRTGNEQYF. The DNA is TGTGCCAGCAGTTCCCGGACAGGGAACGAGCAGTACTTC.